This T cell receptor beta chain is from a study of blood T cell repertoires in COVID-19. Across the whole study: Samples of COVID-19 (acute and convalescent) were obtained from the United States, Italy and Spain.

Sequencing used immunoSEQ multiplex PCR; TCRdb keeps in-frame clones, though not all of them. The data hold about 190,000 clones, with under 90% observed a single time. Germline CDR1 SNHLY, CDR2 FYNNEI. There are 13 residues in the CDR3. V was pared by 4 bases and J by 5 bases, with 11 bases between. V is TRBV2 and J is TRBJ2-5, with TRBD2 as a possible D gene (6 bases). The sequence was collected from a man in his forties with acute or convalescent COVID-19. The sample taken for sequencing was peripheral blood. CDR3 DNA: TGTGCCAGCAGTGGCTGGACTAAGGAGACCCAGTACTTC. It is translated as CASSGWTKETQYF. Combining the CDR3 with reference TRBV2 and TRBJ2-5 gives the whole variable domain EPEVTQTPSHQVTQMGQEVILRCVPISNHLYFYWYRQILGQKVEFLVSFYNNEISEKSEIFDDQFSVERPDGSNFTLKIRSTKLEDSAMYFCASSGWTKETQYFGPGTRLLVL.